The 23 T cell receptor beta chains below were found in one sample sequenced in a study of CD8+ T cells in alopecia areata (dated by TCRdb to the late 2010s). The method behind the library was the immunoSEQ multiplex PCR assay. To provide template for TCR sequencing, every sample had RNA extracted and reverse transcribed into cDNA. Held by TCRdb, this immuneACCESS table contains in-frame sequences only and omits some clones. Under half of the omission traces to an unresolved V gene where checked; the cause of the rest is unknown. This sample has 110,000 or so clones in its table, and around two fifths of those were observed once. In total, the top ten clones hold approximately 2.8% of the sample. The sequencing input was CD4+ T cells sorted from blood. These receptors were collected from a human donor with alopecia areata.

Comment on this clone: Different DNA sequences within this sample yield the same CDR3. The rearrangement links TRBV20-1 to TRBJ2-7; tentatively, D is TRBD1 (5 bases). The germline V gene has CDR1 DFQATT and CDR2 SNEGSKA (reference sequence). There are 10 residues in the CDR3. Trimming cost V 6 bases and J 4 bases, with 7 bases left between them. CDR3 nucleotide sequence: TGCAGTGCCCACAGGTACGAGCAGTACTTC. It encodes CSAHRYEQYF.

The V call is TRBV20-1, the J call TRBJ1-2, with D hard to call. There are 11 residues in the CDR3. Germline V lookup: CDR1 DFQATT, CDR2 SNEGSKA (reference sequence). Trimming pared 5 bases from V and 4 bases from J, leaving 8 bases between. The CDR3 coding sequence is TGCAGTGCTCCCGAGAGCTATGGCTACACCTTC. It specifies CSAPESYGYTF.

The J gene is TRBJ2-5, the V gene TRBV28; TRBD2 might be the D (6 bases). The V and J ends lost 5 bases and 5 bases respectively, with 18 bases between them. The CDR3 consists of 15 residues. Germline CDR1 reads MDHEN; CDR2 reads SYDVKM. The CDR3 reads CASSPWGGAIETQYF. The CDR3 DNA is TGTGCCAGCAGTCCCTGGGGCGGGGCGATCGAGACCCAGTACTTC.

The CDR3 spells CASSALGTSGISGEQYF. CDR3 sequence (DNA): TGTGCCAGCAGCGCGTTGGGGACTAGCGGGATCTCGGGGGAGCAGTACTTC. The V call is TRBV7-2, the J call TRBJ2-7, with TRBD2 matching over 13 bases. The ends lost 5 bases at V and 7 bases at J; junction bases unmatched: 14. This CDR3 is 17 amino acids long. Germline values: CDR1 SGHTA, CDR2 FQGNSA.

The rearrangement links TRBV30 to TRBJ2-7; 7 bases match TRBD2. Losses at the gene ends were 4 bases for V and 1 base for J; bases not matched to a gene: 7. CDR3 length equals 14 residues. Per the germline V gene, CDR1 is GTSNPN and CDR2 is SVGIG (reference sequence). The CDR3 nucleotides are TGTGCCTGGACTCCTGCAGCGGGGTCCTACGAGCAGTACTTC. Encoded protein: CAWTPAAGSYEQYF.

The V and J genes are TRBV6-5 and TRBJ2-3, with 9 bases that match TRBD2. The V and J ends lost 1 base and 4 bases, in that order; junction bases with no gene match: 6. The CDR3 sequence is 16 residues long. Germline V gives CDR1 MNHEY, CDR2 SVGAGI. The CDR3 loop is CASSYWGTSPSDTQYF. DNA for the CDR3: TGTGCCAGCAGTTACTGGGGGACTAGCCCTTCAGATACGCAGTATTTT.

The chain carries TRBV28 and TRBJ2-1; a possible D gene is TRBD2 (6 bases). Germline CDR1 and CDR2: MDHEN and SYDVKM. V lost 5 bases, J lost 10 bases, and 21 bases lay in between. This CDR3 region has 15 residues. In nucleotides, the CDR3 is TGTGCCAGCAGTGCACCGGGACTTCAAGCACCCGAGCAGTTCTTC. Translation gives CASSAPGLQAPEQFF.

This chain uses TRBV9 with TRBJ2-1; D is undetermined. The CDR3 sequence is 16 residues long. Between the trimmed V and J ends, which lost 4 bases and 4 bases, there was a span of 18 bases. Germline CDR1 reads SGDLS; CDR2 reads YYNGEE. This CDR3 reads CASSSHLLSTYNEQFF. The CDR3 coding sequence is TGTGCCAGCAGCTCACACCTTCTGAGTACGTACAATGAGCAGTTCTTC.

The J gene is TRBJ2-1, the V gene TRBV4-2, with D unresolved. V lost 0 bases and J lost 6, with 6 bases in between. CDR3 size: 13 residues. The germline V gene encodes CDR1 LGHNA and CDR2 YNFKEQ. CDR3 region: CASSQDSVNEQFF. The CDR3 DNA is TGTGCCAGCAGCCAAGATTCAGTCAATGAGCAGTTCTTC.

The chain joins TRBV9 to TRBJ2-2, with D possibly being TRBD1 or TRBD2 (5 bases each). The CDR3 covers 12 residues. Trimming removed 9 bases at V and 12 bases at J, with 18 bases between. The germline V gene encodes CDR1 SGDLS and CDR2 YYNGEE. This chain's CDR3 is CATSTPREQLFF. The CDR3 nucleotides read TGTGCCACTTCGACGCCCAGGGAGCAGCTGTTTTTT.

This clone was observed a few times. V is TRBV2 and J is TRBJ2-1; 12 bases map to TRBD2. Germline-derived CDR1 and CDR2 are SNHLY and FYNNEI. The CDR3 runs to 13 residues. With 9 bases clipped from V and 8 bases from J, the junction kept 5 bases outside the gene matches. The CDR3: CARTLAGGDEQFF. Here the CDR3 DNA reads TGTGCCAGAACACTAGCGGGAGGCGATGAGCAGTTCTTC.

This clone has more than one count but fewer than ten. The chain is built from TRBV5-1 and TRBJ2-6; D may be TRBD1 (6 bases). CDR3 length equals 16 residues. The germline V gene encodes CDR1 SGHRS and CDR2 YFSETQ. Deletions cut 4 bases from V and 0 bases from J, with 11 bases between. The CDR3 nucleotides are TGCGCCAGCAGCGCCCAGACAGGCTCTGGGGCCAACGTCCTGACTTTC. Translating gives CASSAQTGSGANVLTF. Drawing the rest from reference TRBV5-1 and TRBJ2-6, the complete variable domain is KAGVTQTPRYLIKTRGQQVTLSCSPISGHRSVSWYQQTPGQGLQFLFEYFSETQRNKGNFPGRFSGRQFSNSRSEMNVSTLELGDSALYLCASSAQTGSGANVLTFGAGSRLTVL.

This chain joins TRBV5-1 and TRBJ2-3; no clear D. The CDR3 is 14 residues long. Germline lookup yields CDR1 SGHRS and CDR2 YFSETQ. Trimming stripped 4 bases from V and 1 base from J, with 10 bases between. This chain's CDR3 is CASSPFRGTDTQYF. The CDR3 nucleotides read TGCGCCAGCAGCCCGTTTCGGGGCACAGATACGCAGTATTTT.

The CDR3 sequence is CSVSGTDSNQPQHF. CDR3 nucleotide sequence: TGCAGCGTTTCCGGGACGGATAGCAATCAGCCCCAGCATTTT. The J gene is TRBJ1-5, the V gene TRBV29-1; D perhaps matches TRBD1 (5 bases). V shed 5 bases and J shed 0 bases, with 11 bases lying between them. In germline, CDR1 is SQVTM, CDR2 ANQGSEA. The CDR3 spans 14 residues.

V gene TRBV7-3 combines with J gene TRBJ2-7; 8 nucleotides agree with TRBD1. CDR3 size: 13 residues. Germline assignment: CDR1 SGHTA and CDR2 FQGTGA. Trimming at V came to 2 bases and at J to 8 bases, leaving 5 bases not matched to a gene. The CDR3 sequence is CASSLATGGQQYF. CDR3 DNA sequence: TGTGCCAGCAGCTTAGCTACAGGGGGGCAGCAGTACTTC.

This chain links TRBV25-1 with TRBJ2-7; weak D call: TRBD2 (6 bases). Trimming removed 5 bases from V and 2 bases from J, with 19 bases in between. CDR1 and CDR2 from the germline V gene are MGHDK and SYGVNS. This CDR3 has 16 amino acids. In nucleotides, the CDR3 is TGTGCCAGCAGTTGGAGGGCAGGGCGAGGTACCTACGAGCAGTACTTC. Protein product: CASSWRAGRGTYEQYF.

The chain recombines TRBV4-3 with TRBJ2-3, with TRBD1 matching over 7 bases. Losses at the gene ends were 3 bases for V and 1 base for J; bases not matched to a gene: 7. In germline, CDR1 is LGHNA, CDR2 YSLEER. This CDR3 comprises 16 residues. In DNA form, the CDR3 reads TGCGCCAGCAGCCATCGTGAAGGACAGGGCACAGATACGCAGTATTTT. Its translation is CASSHREGQGTDTQYF.

This clone came up a few times. This sequence joins TRBV7-9 and TRBJ2-5, with D possibly TRBD2 on 7 matching bases. The CDR3 runs to 15 residues. The V end was cut by 1 base, the J end by 3 bases, with 12 bases between. Germline loops: CDR1 SEHNR, CDR2 FQNEAQ (reference sequence). CDR3 loop: CASSLVRGPKETQYF. CDR3 bases: TGTGCCAGCAGCTTAGTGCGGGGGCCAAAAGAGACCCAGTACTTC. Full variable domain (remainder filled in from reference TRBV7-9 and TRBJ2-5): DTGVSQNPRHKITKRGQNVTFRCDPISEHNRLYWYRQTLGQGPEFLTYFQNEAQLEKSRLLSDRFSAERPKGSFSTLEIQRTEQGDSAMYLCASSLVRGPKETQYFGPGTRLLVL.

The V call is TRBV29-1, the J call TRBJ2-7, with 7 bases that match TRBD1. Per germline, CDR1 SQVTM and CDR2 ANQGSEA. The CDR3 sequence is 12 residues long. The V and J ends lost 7 bases and 2 bases, in that order; junction bases with no gene match: 5. The CDR3 here is CSAGQETYEQYF. The CDR3 nucleotides are TGCAGCGCCGGACAGGAGACCTACGAGCAGTACTTC.

This clone has only a few counts. The chain is built from TRBV6-4 and TRBJ2-2; a possible D gene is TRBD1 (6 bases). CDR1 and CDR2 from the germline V gene are MRHNA and SNTAGT. CDR3 length: 15 residues. Trimming cost V 4 bases and J 4 bases, with 13 bases left between them. The CDR3 region has the DNA TGTGCCAGCAGTGTTCAAGGCAGGGGCACCGGGGAGCTGTTTTTT. Its translation is CASSVQGRGTGELFF.

This clone was counted between two and nine times. The chain links TRBV5-1 to TRBJ2-5, with a possible D match to TRBD2 (6 bases). From germline, CDR1 is SGHRS and CDR2 YFSETQ. Trimming cost V 3 bases and J 3 bases, with 15 bases left between them. The CDR3 runs to 15 residues. This chain's CDR3 is CASSSWTTQKETQYF. DNA of the CDR3: TGCGCCAGCAGCTCCTGGACTACCCAGAAAGAGACCCAGTACTTC.

The CDR3 loop is CASSFGQGNSPLHF. The CDR3 DNA is TGCGCCAGCAGCTTTGGACAGGGCAACTCACCCCTCCACTTT. The chain couples TRBV5-1 to TRBJ1-6, with 8 bases matching TRBD1. The CDR3 is made up of 14 amino acids. Germline V gene data show CDR1 as SGHRS and CDR2 as YFSETQ. The ends lost 2 bases at V and 10 bases at J; junction bases unmatched: 5.

The chain carries TRBV29-1 and TRBJ2-1; TRBD2 might be the D (6 bases). The V and J ends lost 4 bases and 1 base respectively, with 8 bases between them. Germline lookup yields CDR1 SQVTM and CDR2 ANQGSEA. The CDR3 is 13 amino acids. The CDR3 DNA reads TGCAGCGTTGTAGCGGTTTCCTACAATGAGCAGTTCTTC. Encoded protein: CSVVAVSYNEQFF.